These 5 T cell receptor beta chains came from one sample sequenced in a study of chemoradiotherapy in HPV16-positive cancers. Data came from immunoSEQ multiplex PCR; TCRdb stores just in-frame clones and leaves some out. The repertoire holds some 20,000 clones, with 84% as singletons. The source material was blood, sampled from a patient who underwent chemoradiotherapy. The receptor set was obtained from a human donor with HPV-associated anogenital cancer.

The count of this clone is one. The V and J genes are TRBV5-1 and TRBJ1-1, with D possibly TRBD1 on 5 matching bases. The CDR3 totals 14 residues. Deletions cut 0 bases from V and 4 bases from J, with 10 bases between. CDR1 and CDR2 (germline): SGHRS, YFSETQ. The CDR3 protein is CASSLAPGTTEAFF. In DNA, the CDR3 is TGCGCCAGCAGCTTGGCCCCAGGGACCACTGAAGCTTTCTTT.

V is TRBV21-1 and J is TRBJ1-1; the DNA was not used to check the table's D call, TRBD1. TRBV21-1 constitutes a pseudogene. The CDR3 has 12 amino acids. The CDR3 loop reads CARNQQALEAFF. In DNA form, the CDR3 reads TGTGCCAGAAATCAACAGGCACTTGAAGCTTTCTTT.

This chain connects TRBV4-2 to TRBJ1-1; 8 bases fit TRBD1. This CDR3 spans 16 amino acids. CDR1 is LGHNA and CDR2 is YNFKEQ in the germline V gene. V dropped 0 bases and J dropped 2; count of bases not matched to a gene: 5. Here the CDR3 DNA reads TGTGCCAGCAGCCAAGAACCTGGGACAGGTAACACTGAAGCTTTCTTT. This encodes CASSQEPGTGNTEAFF.

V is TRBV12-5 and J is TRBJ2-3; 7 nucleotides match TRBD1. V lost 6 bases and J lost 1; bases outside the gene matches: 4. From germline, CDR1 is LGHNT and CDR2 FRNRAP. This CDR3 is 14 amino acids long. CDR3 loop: CASGHGQGTDTQYF. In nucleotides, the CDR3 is TGTGCTAGTGGCCATGGACAGGGCACAGATACGCAGTATTTT.

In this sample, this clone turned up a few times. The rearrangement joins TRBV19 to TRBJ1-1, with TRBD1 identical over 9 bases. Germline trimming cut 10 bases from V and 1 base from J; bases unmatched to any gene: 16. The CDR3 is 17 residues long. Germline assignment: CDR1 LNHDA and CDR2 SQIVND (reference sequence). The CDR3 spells CATRDRGLVEWNTEAFF. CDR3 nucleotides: TGTGCCACCCGAGACAGGGGGTTAGTCGAGTGGAACACTGAAGCTTTCTTT.